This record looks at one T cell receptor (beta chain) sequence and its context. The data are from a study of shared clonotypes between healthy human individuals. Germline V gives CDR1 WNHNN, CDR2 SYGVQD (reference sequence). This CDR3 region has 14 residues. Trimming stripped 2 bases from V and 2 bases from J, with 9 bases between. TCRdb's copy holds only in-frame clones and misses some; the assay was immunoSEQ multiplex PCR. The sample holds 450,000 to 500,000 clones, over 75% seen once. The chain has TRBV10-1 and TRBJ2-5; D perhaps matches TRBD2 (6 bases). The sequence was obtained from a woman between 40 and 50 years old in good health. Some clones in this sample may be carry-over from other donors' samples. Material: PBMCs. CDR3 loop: CASSEGGLQETQYF. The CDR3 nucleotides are TGCGCCAGCAGTGAGGGGGGACTGCAAGAGACCCAGTACTTC.